The next 2 T cell receptor beta chains were all read from a single sample in a study of T cell changes during pregnancy in multiple sclerosis. Profiled with immunoSEQ multiplex PCR; TCRdb holds only in-frame clones, not every one. Counted here are 75,000 to 85,000 clones, roughly 93% occurring once; the ten biggest clones make up 2.5%. The specimen was peripheral blood, collected in the second trimester of pregnancy. The receptors stem from a female donor with multiple sclerosis, enrolled in a pregnancy study.

The J gene is TRBJ2-2, the V gene TRBV7-6; D is perhaps TRBD2 (6 bases). Between the trimmed V and J ends, which lost 5 bases and 5 bases, there was a span of 6 bases. Germline lookup yields CDR1 SGHVS and CDR2 FNYEAQ. The CDR3 covers 12 residues. Here the CDR3 reads CASSGGTGELFF. The CDR3 coding sequence is TGTGCCAGCAGCGGGGGGACCGGGGAGCTGTTTTTT.

The V and J genes are TRBV6-5 and TRBJ2-7, with 7 bases matching TRBD1. Germline V gene sequence: CDR1 MNHEY, CDR2 SVGAGI. The V segment lost 10 bases and the J segment 6 bases; nucleotides outside the gene matches: 6. The CDR3 length is 11 residues. The CDR3 spells CAIRQGFEQYF. The DNA of the CDR3 is TGTGCCATCCGACAGGGTTTCGAGCAGTACTTC.